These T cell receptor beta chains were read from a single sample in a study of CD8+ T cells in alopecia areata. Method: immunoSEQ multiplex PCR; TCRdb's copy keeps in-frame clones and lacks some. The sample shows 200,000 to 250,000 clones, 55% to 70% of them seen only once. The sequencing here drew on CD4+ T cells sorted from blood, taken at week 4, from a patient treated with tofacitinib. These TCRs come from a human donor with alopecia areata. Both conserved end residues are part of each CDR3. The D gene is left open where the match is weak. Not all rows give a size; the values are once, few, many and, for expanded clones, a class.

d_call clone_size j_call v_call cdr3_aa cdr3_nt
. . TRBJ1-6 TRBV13 CASSLQQIHNSPLHF TGTGCCAGCAGCTTACAACAGATTCATAATTCACCCCTCCACTTT
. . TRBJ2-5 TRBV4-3 CASSQEDGQETQYF TGCGCCAGCAGCCAAGAGGACGGTCAAGAGACCCAGTACTTC
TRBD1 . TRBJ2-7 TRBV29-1 CSARGQGNEQYF TGCAGCGCTCGCGGACAGGGTAACGAGCAGTACTTC
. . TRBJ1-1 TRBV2 CASSEGGGEAFF TGTGCCAGCAGTGAAGGGGGTGGTGAAGCTTTCTTT
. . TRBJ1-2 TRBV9 CASSVRQSPDYGYTF TGTGCCAGCAGCGTAAGGCAAAGCCCCGACTATGGCTACACCTTC
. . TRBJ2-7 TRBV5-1 CASSWKTDSTLRVQYF TGCGCCAGCAGCTGGAAGACGGACAGCACCCTACGAGTGCAGTACTTC
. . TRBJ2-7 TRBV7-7 CASSTAAGYEQYF TGTGCTAGCAGCACGGCAGCGGGCTACGAGCAGTACTTC
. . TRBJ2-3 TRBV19 CASSVGPEVYTDTQYF TGTGCCAGTAGTGTCGGCCCCGAAGTATACACAGATACGCAGTATTTT
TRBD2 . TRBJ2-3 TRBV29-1 CSVERTRGGGDTQYF TGCAGCGTTGAACGAACGCGGGGGGGCGGGGATACGCAGTATTTT
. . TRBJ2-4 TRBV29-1 CSVEVGGTAKNIQYF TGCAGCGTTGAAGTGGGCGGCACGGCCAAAAACATTCAGTACTTC
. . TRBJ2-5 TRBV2 CASYRLAAQETQYF TGTGCCAGTTATCGGCTAGCTGCACAAGAGACCCAGTACTTC
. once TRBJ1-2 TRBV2 CATRPANYGYTF TGTGCCACCCGGCCCGCCAACTATGGCTACACCTTC
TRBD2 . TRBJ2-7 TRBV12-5 CASGLTPGLAGGQYF TGTGCTAGTGGTTTGACCCCGGGACTAGCAGGAGGGCAGTACTTC
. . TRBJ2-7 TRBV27 CASANGFYEQYF TGTGCCAGCGCTAATGGTTTCTACGAGCAGTACTTC
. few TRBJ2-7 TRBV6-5 CASSPQQYEQYF TGTGCCAGCAGTCCCCAACAATACGAGCAGTACTTC
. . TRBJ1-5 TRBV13 CASSLIGNQPQHF TGTGCCAGCAGCTTGATAGGGAATCAGCCCCAGCATTTT
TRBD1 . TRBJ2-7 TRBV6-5 CASSYGDSTYEQYF TGTGCCAGCAGTTATGGGGACAGCACCTACGAGCAGTACTTC
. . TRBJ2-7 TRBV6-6 CASSRRDEQYF TGTGCCAGCAGTAGGCGGGACGAGCAGTACTTC
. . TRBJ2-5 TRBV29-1 CSVVDSLRQETQYF TGCAGCGTTGTAGACAGCCTCCGCCAAGAGACCCAGTACTTC
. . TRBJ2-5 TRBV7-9 CASSPPWGRFGGETQYF TGTGCCAGCAGTCCGCCCTGGGGGCGATTCGGCGGAGAGACCCAGTACTTC
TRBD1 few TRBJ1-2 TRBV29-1 CSALDREQYGYTF TGCAGCGCTTTGGACAGGGAGCAGTATGGCTACACCTTC
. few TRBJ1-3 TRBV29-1 CSVDEGGNTIYF TGCAGCGTTGACGAGGGCGGAAACACCATATATTTT
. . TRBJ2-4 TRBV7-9 CASSLWIGQKGLAKNIQYF TGTGCCAGCAGCTTATGGATCGGACAGAAGGGATTAGCCAAAAACATTCAGTACTTC
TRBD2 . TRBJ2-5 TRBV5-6 CASSSATSGVGETQYF TGTGCCAGCAGCTCCGCGACTAGCGGGGTGGGGGAGACCCAGTACTTC
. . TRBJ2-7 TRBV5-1 CASSLVLGPYEQYF TGCGCCAGCAGCTTAGTACTCGGCCCCTACGAGCAGTACTTC
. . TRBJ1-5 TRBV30 CAWSVQDSQPQHF TGTGCCTGGAGTGTCCAGGACTCTCAGCCCCAGCATTTT
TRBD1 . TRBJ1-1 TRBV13 CASSDREGMNTEAFF TGTGCCAGCAGCGACAGGGAGGGAATGAACACTGAAGCTTTCTTT
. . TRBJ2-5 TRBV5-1 CASSFSGETQYF TGCGCCAGCAGCTTTTCGGGGGAGACCCAGTACTTC
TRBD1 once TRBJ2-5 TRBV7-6 CASSTRYRGPQETQYF TGTGCCAGCAGCACCCGTTACAGGGGCCCCCAAGAGACCCAGTACTTC
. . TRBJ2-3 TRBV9 CASSSSPWGARTTDTQYF TGTGCCAGCAGCTCCTCCCCCTGGGGGGCTCGAACCACAGATACGCAGTATTTT
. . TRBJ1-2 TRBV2 CASSEIGTLGRYTF TGTGCCAGCAGTGAAATAGGAACATTGGGACGCTACACCTTC
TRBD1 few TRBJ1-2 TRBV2 CASSEGTGPNYGYTF TGTGCCAGCAGTGAAGGGACAGGTCCTAACTATGGCTACACCTTC
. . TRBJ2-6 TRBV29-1 CSAGGGGSGANVLTF TGCAGCGCTGGAGGGGGGGGCTCTGGGGCCAACGTCCTGACTTTC
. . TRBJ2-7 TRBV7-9 CASSLRESSYEQYF TGTGCCAGCAGCTTAAGGGAGAGCTCCTACGAGCAGTACTTC
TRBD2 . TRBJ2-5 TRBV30 CALTTSTSGGARETQYF TGTGCCTTGACCACTTCGACTAGCGGGGGGGCCCGGGAGACCCAGTACTTC
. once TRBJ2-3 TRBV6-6 CASKTSSTDTQYF TGTGCCAGCAAGACGAGTAGCACAGATACGCAGTATTTT
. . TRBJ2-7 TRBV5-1 CASSLVSGTSNEQYF TGCGCCAGCAGCTTGGTATCTGGGACCTCCAACGAGCAGTACTTC
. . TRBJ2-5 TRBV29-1 CSVVPSQETQYF TGCAGCGTGGTCCCATCACAAGAGACCCAGTACTTC
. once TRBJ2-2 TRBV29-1 CSVLRTANTGELFF TGCAGCGTTTTAAGAACAGCGAACACCGGGGAGCTGTTTTTT
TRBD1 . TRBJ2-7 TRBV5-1 CASSLLGQGGEEQYF TGCGCCAGCAGCTTGTTGGGACAGGGCGGTGAGGAGCAGTACTTC
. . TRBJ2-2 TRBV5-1 CASSSAGSNTGELFF TGCGCCAGCTCATCGGCGGGTTCGAACACCGGGGAGCTGTTTTTT